This T cell receptor beta chain was recorded in a study of vaccination and CD4 T cells after COVID-19. Study-wide context: Blood was drawn a median roughly 79 days post second dose, range 14 to 241.

Noted treatment: approximately nine-day PBMC culture with coronavirus spike peptide pools or control peptides (ViraFEST assay). Comment on this clonotype: Its antigen remains unknown.

Sequencing of the DNA from cultured CD4+ T cells was carried out with the Oncomine TCR Beta short-read assay. MiXCR, run by TCRdb on the PCR reads, gives a single entry per CDR3 protein. In the table there are about 17,000 distinct CDR3 sequences, less than 70% of which are singletons. The sequenced sample consisted of CD4+ T cells from blood, cultured in vitro. The sequence was collected from a human donor who had recovered from COVID-19.

CDR3: CASSRRDGDNSPLHF. CDR3 bases: TGTGCCAGTAGTCGCCGGGACGGAGATAATTCACCCCTCCACTTT. The rearrangement uses TRBV19 and TRBJ1-6, with D perhaps matching TRBD1 (5 bases). Germline V gene data show CDR1 as LNHDA and CDR2 as SQIVND (reference sequence). This CDR3 comprises 15 residues. Trimming pared 5 bases from V and 5 bases from J, leaving 13 bases between.